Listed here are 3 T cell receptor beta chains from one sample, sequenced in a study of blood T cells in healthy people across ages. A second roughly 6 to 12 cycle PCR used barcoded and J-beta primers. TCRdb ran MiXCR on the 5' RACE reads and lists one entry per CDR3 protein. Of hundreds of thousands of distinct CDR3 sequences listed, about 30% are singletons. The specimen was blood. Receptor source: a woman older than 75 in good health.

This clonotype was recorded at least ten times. CDR3 region: CASSLLETQYF. As DNA, the CDR3 is TGTGCCAGCAGTTTATTGGAGACCCAGTACTTC. The chain is built from TRBV12-3 or TRBV12-4 and TRBJ2-5; D remains ambiguous. The CDR3 length is 11 residues. V was clipped by 2 bases and J by 5 bases, with 3 bases between them.

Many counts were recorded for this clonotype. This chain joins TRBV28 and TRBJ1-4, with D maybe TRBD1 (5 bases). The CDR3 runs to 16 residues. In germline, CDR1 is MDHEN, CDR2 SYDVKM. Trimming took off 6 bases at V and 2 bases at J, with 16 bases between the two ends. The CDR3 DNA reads TGTGCCAGCAGGCCGGACGGGGGGTTGACTAATGAAAAACTGTTTTTT. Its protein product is CASRPDGGLTNEKLFF.

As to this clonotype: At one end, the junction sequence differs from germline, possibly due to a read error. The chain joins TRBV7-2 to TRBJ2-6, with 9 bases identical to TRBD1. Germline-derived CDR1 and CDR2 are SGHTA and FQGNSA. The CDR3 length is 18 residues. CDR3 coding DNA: TGTGCCAGCAGCTTAGTAGGGACAGGGTTGGCTGGGACCAACGTCCTGACTTTC. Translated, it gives CASSLVGTGLAGTNVLTF. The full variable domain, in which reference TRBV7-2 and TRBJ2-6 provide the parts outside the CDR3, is GAGVSQSPSNKVTEKGKDVELRCDPISGHTALYWYRQSLGQGLEFLIYFQGNSAPDKSGLPSDRFSAERTGGSVSTLTIQRTQQEDSAVYLCASSLVGTGLAGTNVLTFGAGSRLTVL.